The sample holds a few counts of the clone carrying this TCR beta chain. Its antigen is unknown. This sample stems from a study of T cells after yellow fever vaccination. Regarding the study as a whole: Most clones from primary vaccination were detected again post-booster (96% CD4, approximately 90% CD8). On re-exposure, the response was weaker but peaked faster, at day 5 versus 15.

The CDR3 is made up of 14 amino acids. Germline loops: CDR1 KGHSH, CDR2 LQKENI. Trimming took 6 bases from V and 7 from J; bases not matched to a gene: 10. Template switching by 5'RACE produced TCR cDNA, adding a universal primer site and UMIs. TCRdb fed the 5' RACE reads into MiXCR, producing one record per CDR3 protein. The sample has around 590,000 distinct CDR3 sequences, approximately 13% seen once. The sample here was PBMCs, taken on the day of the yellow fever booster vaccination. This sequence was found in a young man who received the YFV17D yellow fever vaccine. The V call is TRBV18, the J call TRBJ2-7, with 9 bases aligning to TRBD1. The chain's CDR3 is CASSPGTGINEQYF. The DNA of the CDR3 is TGTGCCAGCTCTCCCGGGACAGGGATTAATGAGCAGTACTTC.